The rows below give T cell receptor beta chains drawn from one sample of a study of blood T cells in healthy people across ages. TCRdb re-derived calls from the 5' RACE reads in MiXCR, one entry per CDR3 protein. The profile shows roughly 720,000 distinct CDR3 sequences, around half of them singletons. Source material: blood. Source of these receptors: a man older than 75 in good health. The CDR3 runs from the conserved cysteine through the conserved F or W. A D gene is named only where the DNA matches it firmly. Clone size appears in some rows only: once, few, many, or a class for an expanded clone.

j_call	v_call	d_call	clone_size	cdr3_aa	cdr3_nt
TRBJ1-2	TRBV7-2	-	-	CASSVDGQDYGYTF	TGTGCCAGCAGCGTGGACGGGCAGGACTATGGCTACACCTTC
TRBJ2-1	TRBV6-1	-	few	CASRVGSSYNEQFF	TGTGCGAGCCGCGTCGGTAGCTCCTACAATGAGCAGTTCTTC
TRBJ1-2	TRBV21-1	-	few	CASSKQDSRRDGYTF	TGTGCCAGCAGCAAACAGGACAGCAGACGGGATGGCTACACCTTC
TRBJ1-5	TRBV29-1	-	-	CSASNGNQPQHF	TGCAGCGCCTCGAACGGCAATCAGCCCCAGCATTTT
TRBJ2-7	TRBV11-1	TRBD2	few	CASSLERGASYEQYF	TGTGCCAGCAGCTTAGAGCGGGGGGCCTCCTACGAGCAGTACTTC
TRBJ2-6	TRBV19	-	-	CASSIGVSSSGANVLTF	TGTGCCAGTAGTATAGGGGTCAGCTCCTCTGGGGCCAACGTCCTGACTTTC
TRBJ1-1	TRBV4-2	TRBD1	few	CASSQPGQPGTEAFF	TGTGCCAGCAGCCAGCCGGGACAGCCGGGGACTGAAGCTTTCTTT
TRBJ2-3	TRBV10-3	TRBD2	-	CAISESSTSGRRGDTQYF	TGTGCCATCAGTGAGTCGAGCACTAGCGGTCGACGGGGAGATACGCAGTATTTT
TRBJ2-6	TRBV5-1	-	-	CASSLGQINSGANVLTF	TGCGCCAGCAGCTTAGGACAGATCAACTCTGGGGCCAACGTCCTGACTTTC
TRBJ1-5	TRBV29-1	-	-	CSVPPGGNQPQHF	TGCAGCGTTCCCCCCGGGGGCAATCAGCCCCAGCATTTT
TRBJ2-1	TRBV7-9	-	-	CASSFFRADWFF	TGTGCCAGCAGCTTCTTCCGGGCAGATTGGTTCTTC
TRBJ2-7	TRBV14	-	-	CASSRSSVHEQYF	TGTGCCAGCAGCCGCTCGTCTGTCCACGAGCAGTACTTC
TRBJ2-7	TRBV6-6	-	few	CASSSHGTTYEQYF	TGTGCCAGCAGCTCTCACGGGACAACCTACGAGCAGTACTTC
TRBJ2-7	TRBV7-8	TRBD1	-	CASSFGQGGTYEQYF	TGTGCCAGCAGCTTCGGACAGGGGGGCACCTACGAGCAGTACTTC
TRBJ2-7	TRBV7-8	-	-	CASSAGLPKGEQYF	TGTGCCAGCAGCGCCGGACTACCCAAGGGCGAGCAGTACTTC
TRBJ2-7	TRBV12-3/TRBV12-4	-	-	CASSPGGSGNEQYF	TGTGCCAGCAGTCCGGGGGGCAGCGGGAATGAGCAGTACTTC
TRBJ1-2	TRBV20-1	-	-	CSASRGGYTF	TGCAGTGCTAGCCGGGGCGGCTACACCTTC
TRBJ2-3	TRBV4-3	-	-	CASSQGAPDQGADTQYF	TGCGCCAGCAGCCAAGGGGCACCCGATCAGGGCGCAGATACGCAGTATTTT
TRBJ2-7	TRBV9	-	-	CASSVGLDHYEQYF	TGTGCCAGCAGCGTAGGACTAGACCACTACGAGCAGTACTTC
TRBJ2-5	TRBV24-1	-	-	CATSVGGETQYF	TGTGCCACCAGTGTGGGGGGAGAGACCCAGTACTTC
TRBJ1-1	TRBV7-2	-	-	CASILLLDTEAFF	TGTGCCAGCATCCTCCTCCTGGACACTGAAGCTTTCTTT
TRBJ1-5	TRBV12-3/TRBV12-4	-	-	CASSWPRRYRVMEANQPQHF	TGTGCCAGCAGCTGGCCCCGTAGGTACAGGGTTATGGAGGCCAATCAGCCCCAGCATTTT
TRBJ2-7	TRBV14	TRBD1	-	CASSTQTGGEQYF	TGTGCCAGCAGCACCCAGACAGGGGGCGAGCAGTACTTC
TRBJ1-2	TRBV9	-	few	CASSETGRDYGYTF	TGTGCCAGCAGCGAGACAGGTCGGGACTATGGCTACACCTTC
TRBJ2-1	TRBV7-2	TRBD2	few	CASSFGRTQVNEQFF	TGTGCCAGCAGCTTCGGGAGGACCCAGGTCAATGAGCAGTTCTTC
TRBJ2-7	TRBV28	TRBD1	-	CASYLRDRDGEQYF	TGTGCCAGTTATCTTCGGGACAGGGACGGCGAGCAGTACTTC
TRBJ2-1	TRBV20-1	TRBD2	-	CSARPTAGTYNEQFF	TGCAGTGCTAGACCAACAGCGGGGACCTACAATGAGCAGTTCTTC
TRBJ1-1	TRBV27	-	few	CASSLSVDTEAFF	TGTGCCAGCAGTTTATCGGTGGACACTGAAGCTTTCTTT
TRBJ2-1	TRBV7-2	-	-	CASSTFRSNEQFF	TGTGCCAGCAGCACCTTTAGGAGCAATGAGCAGTTCTTC
TRBJ2-1	TRBV10-3	TRBD2	-	CAIRKGTSGESEQFF	TGTGCCATCAGAAAGGGGACTAGCGGGGAAAGTGAGCAGTTCTTC
TRBJ2-1	TRBV5-6	-	-	CASSGGLRSYNEQFF	TGTGCCAGCAGCGGGGGACTCCGCTCCTACAATGAGCAGTTCTTC
TRBJ2-7	TRBV20-1	TRBD2	few	CSARPSPGTSGSYEQYF	TGCAGTGCTAGACCATCCCCGGGGACTAGCGGGTCCTACGAGCAGTACTTC
TRBJ2-7	TRBV27	TRBD2	few	CASSPGTSGRDEQYF	TGTGCCAGCAGTCCCGGGACTAGCGGGAGAGACGAGCAGTACTTC
TRBJ2-7	TRBV7-2	TRBD1	few	CASSSGGATYEQYF	TGTGCCAGCAGCTCAGGGGGCGCCACCTACGAGCAGTACTTC
TRBJ2-7	TRBV12-3/TRBV12-4	TRBD2	few	CASRLSGSSYEQYF	TGTGCCAGCAGGTTGAGCGGGAGCTCCTACGAGCAGTACTTC
TRBJ2-5	TRBV25-1	-	-	CASSEWAGWYNEQYF	TGTGCCAGCAGTGAATGGGCGGGGTGGTACAATGAGCAGTACTTC
TRBJ2-2	TRBV6-5	TRBD1	-	CASSSNRGLLTGELFF	TGTGCCAGCAGTTCAAACAGGGGGCTACTCACCGGGGAGCTGTTTTTT
TRBJ2-1	TRBV3-1	TRBD2	-	CASSQTPAAGDEQFF	TGTGCCAGCAGCCAAACCCCCGCTGCGGGAGATGAGCAGTTCTTC
TRBJ1-1	TRBV28	TRBD1	-	CASSKRIGQGREAFF	TGTGCCAGCAGCAAACGGATAGGACAGGGACGCGAAGCTTTCTTT
TRBJ2-7	TRBV11-2	-	-	CASSWRGSYNEQYF	TGTGCCAGCAGCTGGAGGGGGTCCTACAATGAGCAGTACTTC
TRBJ1-1	TRBV10-3	-	few	CAISESRLGRYRNTEAFF	TGTGCCATCAGTGAGTCGAGACTCGGCCGGTATCGCAACACTGAAGCTTTCTTT
TRBJ2-7	TRBV2	TRBD2	-	CASSEDLIAGGTYEQYF	TGTGCCAGCAGTGAGGACCTCATAGCGGGTGGGACCTACGAGCAGTACTTC
TRBJ2-1	TRBV2	-	-	CASKDSNNEQFF	TGTGCCAGCAAGGACAGCAACAATGAGCAGTTCTTC
TRBJ2-1	TRBV7-8	-	-	CASSLAFGLNNEQFF	TGTGCCAGCAGCTTAGCATTTGGACTAAACAATGAGCAGTTCTTC
TRBJ2-1	TRBV4-2	-	-	CASSQEVGRNEQFF	TGTGCCAGCAGCCAAGAAGTTGGTCGCAATGAGCAGTTCTTC
TRBJ1-5	TRBV21-1	-	-	CASPTGGSNQPQHF	TGTGCCAGCCCCACCGGGGGAAGCAATCAGCCCCAGCATTTT
TRBJ2-7	TRBV7-2	TRBD2	few	CASSFSGTTPFYEQYF	TGTGCCAGCAGCTTCTCCGGGACTACCCCATTTTACGAGCAGTACTTC
TRBJ1-5	TRBV7-8	-	-	CASSLGPGNQPQHF	TGTGCCAGCAGCTTAGGGCCGGGGAATCAGCCCCAGCATTTT
TRBJ2-3	TRBV7-9	-	few	CASSPRLGPRDAYF	TGTGCCAGCAGCCCGCGACTAGGCCCCAGAGACGCGTATTTT